This T cell receptor (beta chain) was documented in a study of STAT3 mutations in large granular lymphocyte leukemia. Study findings and constraints: All newly emerging clones after therapy were STAT3 wild type. Every T-LGLL patient had at least one immunodominant TCRbeta clonotype.

TCRbeta libraries averaged about 40,773 productive templates per sample. TCRdb's table, derived via immunoSEQ multiplex PCR, lists solely in-frame clones and lacks some. The sample includes about 2,500 clones, 49% seen only once; the top ten take roughly 56%. V lost 1 base, J lost 4 bases, and 10 bases lay in between. From germline, CDR1 is LGHNA and CDR2 YSLEER. The CDR3 is 14 amino acids. Regarding this clone: As yet, its antigen is unknown.

The TCR comes from a man aged 55 to 70 with T-cell large granular lymphocyte leukemia. Some clones in this sample may be carry-over from other donors' samples. Input material: peripheral blood mononuclear cells. The chain has TRBV4-3 and TRBJ2-5; D is unresolved. The CDR3 here is CASSQGLWGETQYF. For the CDR3, the DNA is TGCGCCAGCAGCCAAGGTCTATGGGGAGAGACCCAGTACTTC.